The 2 T cell receptor beta chains below were found in one sample sequenced in a study of blood T cell repertoires in COVID-19. Profiling relied on immunoSEQ multiplex PCR, and the TCRdb table lists in-frame clones only, not all of them. The sample includes some 270,000 clones, approximately 88% of them seen just once. The sample consisted of peripheral blood. The source of these receptors is a man in his forties or fifties with acute or convalescent COVID-19.

The V call is TRBV30, the J call TRBJ2-7, with TRBD1 identical over 7 bases. J gave up 1 base and V 1 base, and 4 bases lay outside the gene matches. The CDR3 totals 14 residues. Germline CDR1 and CDR2: GTSNPN and SVGIG (reference sequence). CDR3 nucleotide sequence: TGTGCCTGGAGTGAGGACAGGTATTCCTACGAGCAGTACTTC. Amino acids: CAWSEDRYSYEQYF.

This clone was picked up one time. The chain combines TRBV18 with TRBJ1-2, with 9 bases matching TRBD1. The CDR3 has 16 residues. The germline V gene encodes CDR1 KGHSH and CDR2 LQKENI. J gave up 4 bases and V 0 bases, and 6 bases lay outside the gene matches. For the CDR3, the DNA is TGTGCCAGCTCACCACCAAGGGACAGGGCGATCTATGGCTACACCTTC. It is translated as CASSPPRDRAIYGYTF.